This T cell receptor beta chain was obtained from a study of CD8 T cells in Susac syndrome. A quantity of about 0.45 to 1 ug RNA underwent reverse transcription using random hexamers. TCRdb used MiXCR to reprocess the immunoSEQ multiplex PCR reads, holding one entry per CDR3 protein. This sample has some 130,000 distinct CDR3 sequences, with around 85% found just once. Negative isolation yielded CD4+ and CD8+ T cells, and FACS enriched TEMRA cells. With 8 bases removed from V and 7 bases from J, the gap between germline ends came to 15 bases. The germline gives CDR1 LGHDT, CDR2 YNNKEL (reference sequence). CDR3 length: 13 residues.

Sequencing was carried out using CD8+ T cells from PBMCs. The chain is built from TRBV3-1 and TRBJ2-1; a weak D match, TRBD2 (6 bases). The receptor's source is a human donor with multiple sclerosis. CDR3 sequence: CASRDGGSNEQFF. The CDR3 nucleotides read TGTGCCAGCCGGGACGGGGGTTCTAATGAGCAGTTCTTC.